This entry lists 27 T cell receptor beta chains sequenced from one sample in a study of neurological immune-mediated disorders. TCRdb reprocessed the 5' RACE reads via MiXCR and lists one record per CDR3 protein. The sample has 55,000 or so distinct CDR3 sequences; approximately 4.4% are singletons. Input material: PBMCs. The receptor source for this set is a middle-aged man with multiple sclerosis.

This clonotype has at least ten counts. The chain is built from TRBV4-1 and TRBJ2-7; 7 nucleotides line up with TRBD1. V dropped 4 bases and J dropped 5; count of bases not matched to a gene: 5. This CDR3 spans 13 amino acids. In germline, CDR1 is MGHRA, CDR2 YSYEKL. The CDR3 DNA follows: TGCGCCAGCAGCCCTCGAGGGGGCCACGAGCAGTACTTC. Translation gives CASSPRGGHEQYF.

This clonotype was found many times. The chain couples TRBV20-1 to TRBJ2-5, with 14 bases aligning to TRBD2. The germline CDR1 and CDR2 sequences are DFQATT and SNEGSKA (reference sequence). V shed 2 bases, J shed 4 bases, and the junction held 9 bases outside the gene matches. The CDR3 is 17 amino acids. CDR3 nucleotide sequence: TGCAGTGCTAGAAATGGACTAGCGGGGGGCCCAGGAGAGACCCAGTACTTC. This encodes CSARNGLAGGPGETQYF.

This clonotype was found many times. The chain joins TRBV2 to TRBJ2-5; maybe TRBD1 (5 bases). The CDR3 totals 16 residues. V gave up 6 bases and J gave up 5 bases, with 22 bases separating them. From germline, CDR1 is SNHLY and CDR2 FYNNEI. The CDR3 here is CASRELSRVSGETQYF. The CDR3 DNA reads TGTGCCAGCAGGGAGCTTTCCCGGGTGTCAGGGGAGACCCAGTACTTC. Filled out from reference TRBV2 and TRBJ2-5, the complete variable domain reads EPEVTQTPSHQVTQMGQEVILRCVPISNHLYFYWYRQILGQKVEFLVSFYNNEISEKSEIFDDQFSVERPDGSNFTLKIRSTKLEDSAMYFCASRELSRVSGETQYFGPGTRLLVL.

This clonotype was observed many times. This chain connects TRBV5-1 to TRBJ2-7, with D perhaps matching TRBD1 (6 bases). The V gene's germline CDR1 is SGHRS and CDR2 YFSETQ. Trimming shortened V by 0 bases and J by 2 bases, and 12 bases separated the two germline ends. The CDR3 sequence is 15 residues long. The DNA of the CDR3 is TGCGCCAGCAGCTTGGGGTCAGGGGTGGCCTACGAGCAGTACTTC. It translates to CASSLGSGVAYEQYF. Looking up the rest from reference TRBV5-1 and TRBJ2-7 gives the full variable domain: KAGVTQTPRYLIKTRGQQVTLSCSPISGHRSVSWYQQTPGQGLQFLFEYFSETQRNKGNFPGRFSGRQFSNSRSEMNVSTLELGDSALYLCASSLGSGVAYEQYFGPGTRLTVT.

This clonotype was seen more than once but under ten times. V is TRBV6-5 and J is TRBJ2-7; 9 positions agree with TRBD1. V lost 6 bases, J lost 0 bases, and 6 bases stayed unmatched. CDR3 length: 15 amino acids. The germline V gene has CDR1 MNHEY and CDR2 SVGAGI. Written as DNA, the CDR3 is TGTGCCAGCAGCAGGACAGGGGAGTTCTCCTACGAGCAGTACTTC. This encodes CASSRTGEFSYEQYF.

Many counts were recorded for this clonotype. The chain carries TRBV9 and TRBJ2-5; TRBD1 agrees at 7 bases. The CDR3 runs to 16 residues. Looked up from germline, CDR1 is SGDLS and CDR2 is YYNGEE. V shed 1 base and J 2 bases; nucleotides not matched to a gene: 8. The CDR3: CASSVTIGTAQETQYF. The DNA for the CDR3 is TGTGCCAGCAGCGTAACTATCGGGACAGCACAAGAGACCCAGTACTTC.

This clonotype was recorded at least ten times. This chain connects TRBV10-2 to TRBJ2-1; no clear D. Germline V gene lookup returns CDR1 WSHSY and CDR2 SAAADI. CDR3 length: 11 amino acids. The V end was cut by 1 base, the J end by 9 bases, with 4 bases between. The CDR3 here is CASSEYPEQFF. Here the CDR3 DNA reads TGCGCCAGCAGTGAGTATCCTGAGCAGTTCTTC.

This chain links TRBV20-1 with TRBJ1-1, with 11 bases aligning to TRBD1. CDR1 is DFQATT and CDR2 is SNEGSKA in the germline V gene (reference sequence). V was pared by 6 bases and J by 4 bases, with 4 bases of the junction left unmatched. The CDR3 has 13 amino acids. CDR3 nucleotides: TGCAGTGCCCGGGGACAGGGGGGCACTGAAGCTTTCTTT. Translating it yields CSARGQGGTEAFF.

This clonotype was counted ten times or more. A junction end diverges from the germline sequence, so it may reflect a read error. The genes are TRBV20-1 and TRBJ1-6; D gene unclear. The CDR3 extends over 13 amino acids. Germline CDR1 is DFQATT and CDR2 is SNEGSKA (reference sequence). In DNA, the CDR3 is TGCAGTGCTACTGGGTATTATAATTCACCCCTCAACTTT. Its translation: CSATGYYNSPLNF.

This clonotype was observed many times. This chain links TRBV4-1 with TRBJ2-2, with a possible D match to TRBD1 (6 bases). This CDR3 is 15 amino acids long. Germline loops: CDR1 MGHRA, CDR2 YSYEKL. Trimming shortened V by 8 bases and J by 3 bases, and 16 bases separated the two germline ends. The CDR3: CASHQGTGYTGELFF. As DNA, the CDR3 is TGCGCCAGCCATCAAGGAACAGGGTACACCGGGGAGCTGTTTTTT.

This clonotype was found a few times. The chain joins TRBV5-6 to TRBJ2-7; TRBD1 aligns across 9 bases. V was pared by 4 bases and J by 6 bases, with 11 bases of the junction left unmatched. Germline V gene lookup returns CDR1 SGHDT and CDR2 YYEEEE. The CDR3 has 15 residues. The CDR3 loop reads CASSNTGTGRAEQYF. CDR3 coding DNA: TGTGCCAGCAGCAATACCGGGACAGGGAGGGCCGAGCAGTACTTC.

V is TRBV21-1 and J is TRBJ2-1; the tabulated D call, TRBD1, remains unverified against the DNA. TRBV21-1 counts as a pseudogene. The length of the CDR3 is 18 residues. The CDR3 DNA reads as TGTGCCAGCAGCAAATGGGGCGTACCTTTTGTGTCCTACAATGAGCAGTTCTTC. Translation gives CASSKWGVPFVSYNEQFF.

This clonotype occurred many times. At one of its ends the junction is not consistent with the germline gene, which may arise from a read error. The DNA for the CDR3 is TGCGCCAGCAGTTTGGGGAGCGCCTACAATGAGCAGTTCTTC. Translation gives CASSLGSAYNEQFF. The V gene is TRBV5-1, the J gene TRBJ2-1; D may be TRBD2 (5 bases). Germline V gene lookup returns CDR1 SGHRS and CDR2 YFSETQ. This CDR3 spans 14 amino acids.

This clonotype was detected ten times or more. The rearrangement joins TRBV27 to TRBJ2-4, with D hard to call. The length of the CDR3 is 11 residues. Trimming removed 7 bases from V and 7 bases from J, with 8 bases in between. The germline CDR1 and CDR2 sequences are MNHEY and SMNVEV (reference sequence). CDR3 protein: CASTSSNIQYF. DNA for the CDR3: TGTGCCAGCACCTCTTCGAACATTCAGTACTTC.

Many counts were recorded for this clonotype. J is TRBJ1-5 and V is TRBV20-1; D remains ambiguous. V lost 0 bases and J 4 bases, leaving 16 bases between the germline ends. The CDR3 sequence is 16 residues long. Per germline, CDR1 DFQATT and CDR2 SNEGSKA (reference sequence). CDR3 coding DNA: TGCAGTGCTAGAGATCGAAGCAATGTCCCTAATCAGCCCCAGCATTTT. Translation gives CSARDRSNVPNQPQHF.

On this clonotype itself: Compared with germline, one end of the junction differs, possibly owing to a read error. The chain joins TRBV10-2 to TRBJ2-6; D is possibly TRBD1 (5 bases). The CDR3 extends over 16 amino acids. Germline loops: CDR1 WSHSY, CDR2 SAAADI. The CDR3 here is CASSESARAGAKVLTF. CDR3 coding DNA: TGCGCCAGCAGTGAATCGGCTAGAGCTGGGGCCAAAGTCCTGACTTTC.

A few counts support this clonotype. The chain uses TRBV6-5 and TRBJ2-1; TRBD2 matches at 8 bases. The junction had 6 bases not matched to a gene; V was cut back by 0 bases and J by 2 bases. Germline CDR1 and CDR2: MNHEY and SVGAGI. CDR3 size: 17 residues. CDR3 in DNA: TGTGCCAGCAGTTACTCCAGCGGGAGAGGTCCCTACAATGAGCAGTTCTTC. Encoded protein: CASSYSSGRGPYNEQFF.

This clonotype was counted at least ten times. A much bigger clone sits one base away, suggesting this may be a read error. This rearrangement joins TRBV11-1 to TRBJ2-1; 8 nucleotides align to TRBD2. Germline CDR1 SGHAT, CDR2 FQDESV (reference sequence). V was clipped by 1 base and J by 4 bases; unmatched bases: 3. CDR3 length: 15 amino acids. The CDR3, as DNA: TGTGCCAGCAGCTTAGGACTAGCGACTTACAATGAGCAGTTCTTC. It codes for CASSLGLATYNEQFF.

Turning to this clonotype: A much larger clonotype is one base distant, so this may be a read error. This rearrangement joins TRBV12-3 or TRBV12-4 to TRBJ2-5; D is perhaps TRBD1 (6 bases). The CDR3 covers 15 residues. V was clipped by 5 bases and J by 1 base, with 14 bases between them. Here the CDR3 reads CASSLGGQIQETQYF. In DNA, the CDR3 is TGTGCCAGCAGTCTAGGGGGACAAATCCAAGAGACCCAGTACTTC.

The table lists this clonotype with a few counts. The chain employs TRBV5-1 and TRBJ1-4, with a tentative D call TRBD1 (6 bases). There are 16 residues in the CDR3. Germline V gives CDR1 SGHRS, CDR2 YFSETQ. V shed 4 bases and J shed 5 bases, with 18 bases lying between them. CDR3 coding DNA: TGCGCCAGCAGCCCAGGGGAGAGGGGCCAAAATGAAAAACTGTTTTTT. Encoded protein: CASSPGERGQNEKLFF.

This clonotype was seen only a few times. V is TRBV12-3 or TRBV12-4 and J is TRBJ2-7; D call uncertain. V was clipped by 3 bases and J by 2 bases, with 8 bases between them. The CDR3 extends over 13 amino acids. In DNA, the CDR3 is TGTGCCAGCAGTTTTTCCAGGCCCTACGAGCAGTACTTC. Translation gives CASSFSRPYEQYF.

The sample holds many counts of this clonotype. The rearrangement joins TRBV20-1 to TRBJ1-3; D is uncertain. Germline CDR1 DFQATT, CDR2 SNEGSKA (reference sequence). The CDR3 runs 13 residues. V was cut by 4 bases and J by 0 bases, with 7 bases left in between. In nucleotides, the CDR3 is TGCAGTGCTACCACAGACTCTGGAAACACCATATATTTT. Protein sequence: CSATTDSGNTIYF.

This clonotype showed up just a few times. The chain is built from TRBV28 and TRBJ2-7; no definite D call. The CDR3 has 13 residues. Germline CDR1 is MDHEN and CDR2 is SYDVKM. V lost 2 bases to trimming and J lost 2 bases, with 7 bases between them. The CDR3, as DNA: TGTGCCAGCAGTTTACAGGCCACCTACGAGCAGTACTTC. Translating it yields CASSLQATYEQYF. The whole variable domain, remainder taken from reference TRBV28 and TRBJ2-7, is DVKVTQSSRYLVKRTGEKVFLECVQDMDHENMFWYRQDPGLGLRLIYFSYDVKMKEKGDIPEGYSVSREKKERFSLILESASTNQTSMYLCASSLQATYEQYFGPGTRLTVT.

This clonotype was counted only a few times. V gene TRBV4-1 combines with J gene TRBJ1-2, with 9 positions matching TRBD1. The CDR3 contains 16 residues. Germline-derived CDR1 and CDR2 are MGHRA and YSYEKL. After removal of 0 bases from V and 2 bases from J, the junction contained 4 bases not matched to a gene. The CDR3: CASSQEPGQGNYGYTF. Here the CDR3 DNA reads TGCGCCAGCAGCCAAGAACCCGGACAGGGGAACTATGGCTACACCTTC.

This clonotype was seen repeatedly, ten times or more. This sequence joins TRBV5-1 and TRBJ2-2, with TRBD2 matching over 12 bases. The V and J ends lost 2 bases and 0 bases, in that order; junction bases with no gene match: 5. Germline V lookup: CDR1 SGHRS, CDR2 YFSETQ. This CDR3 contains 18 residues. CDR3 loop: CASSLWTSGATNTGELFF. The DNA of the CDR3 is TGCGCCAGCAGCTTATGGACTAGCGGGGCAACGAACACCGGGGAGCTGTTTTTT.

This clonotype showed up many times. The chain joins TRBV7-9 to TRBJ2-3; no definite D call. The germline V gene encodes CDR1 SEHNR and CDR2 FQNEAQ (reference sequence). The CDR3 has 13 residues. With 2 bases removed from V and 5 bases from J, the gap between germline ends came to 8 bases. The CDR3 region is CASSLSPGDTQYF. The CDR3 DNA sequence: TGTGCCAGCAGCTTAAGTCCGGGAGATACGCAGTATTTT.

The chain carries TRBV7-2 and TRBJ2-5, with 8 bases aligning to TRBD2. J was trimmed by 13 bases and V by 5 bases; bases with no gene match: 12. From germline, CDR1 is SGHTA and CDR2 FQGNSA. The CDR3 loop spans 13 amino acids. CDR3: CASSIEGRGTRYF. CDR3 nucleotides: TGTGCCAGCAGCATCGAGGGGCGGGGGACTAGGTACTTC.